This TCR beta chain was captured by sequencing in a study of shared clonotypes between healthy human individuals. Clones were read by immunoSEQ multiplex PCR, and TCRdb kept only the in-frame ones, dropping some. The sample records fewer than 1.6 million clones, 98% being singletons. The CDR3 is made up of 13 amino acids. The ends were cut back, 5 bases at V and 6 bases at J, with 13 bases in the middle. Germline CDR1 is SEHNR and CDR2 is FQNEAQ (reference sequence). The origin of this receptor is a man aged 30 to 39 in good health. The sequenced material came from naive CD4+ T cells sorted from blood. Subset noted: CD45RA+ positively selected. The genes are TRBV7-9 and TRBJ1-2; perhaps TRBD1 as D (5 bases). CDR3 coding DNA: TGTGCCAGCAGCCCCCAGGGTGCAAATGGCTACACCTTC. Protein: CASSPQGANGYTF.